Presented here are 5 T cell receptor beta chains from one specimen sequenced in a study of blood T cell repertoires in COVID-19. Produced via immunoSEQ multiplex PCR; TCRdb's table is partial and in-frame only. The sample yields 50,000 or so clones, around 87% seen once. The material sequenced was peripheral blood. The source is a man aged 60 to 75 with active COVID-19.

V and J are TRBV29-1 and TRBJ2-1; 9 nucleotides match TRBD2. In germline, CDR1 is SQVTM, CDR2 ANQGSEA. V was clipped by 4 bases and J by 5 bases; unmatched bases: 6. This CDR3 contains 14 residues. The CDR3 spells CSVVRAGGHNEQFF. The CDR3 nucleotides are TGCAGCGTTGTAAGGGCGGGAGGGCACAATGAGCAGTTCTTC.

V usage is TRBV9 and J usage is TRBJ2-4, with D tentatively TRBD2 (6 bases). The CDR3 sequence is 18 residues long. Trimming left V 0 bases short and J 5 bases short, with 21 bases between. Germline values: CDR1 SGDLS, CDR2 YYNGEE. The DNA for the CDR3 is TGTGCCAGCAGCGTAGGAGTGGTTTCGGGGGTTGGAGAAAACATTCAGTACTTC. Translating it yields CASSVGVVSGVGENIQYF.

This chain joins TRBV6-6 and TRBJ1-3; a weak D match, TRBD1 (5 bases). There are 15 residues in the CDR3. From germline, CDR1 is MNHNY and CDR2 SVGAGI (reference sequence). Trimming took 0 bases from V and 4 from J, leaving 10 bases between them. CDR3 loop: CASSYSTGPGNTIYF. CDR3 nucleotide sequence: TGTGCCAGCAGTTACTCTACAGGTCCCGGAAACACCATATATTTT.

CDR3 sequence (DNA): TGTGCCAGCAGTGTTATAGAGACCCAGTACTTC. Protein sequence: CASSVIETQYF. V usage is TRBV25-1 and J usage is TRBJ2-5; D is ambiguous. The CDR3 has 11 amino acids. Germline assignment: CDR1 MGHDK and CDR2 SYGVNS. V lost 4 bases to trimming and J lost 4 bases, with 4 bases between them. The entire variable domain, with the rest obtained from reference TRBV25-1 and TRBJ2-5, is as follows: EADIYQTPRYLVIGTGKKITLECSQTMGHDKMYWYQQDPGMELHLIHYSYGVNSTEKGDLSSESTVSRIRTEHFPLTLESARPSHTSQYLCASSVIETQYFGPGTRLLVL.

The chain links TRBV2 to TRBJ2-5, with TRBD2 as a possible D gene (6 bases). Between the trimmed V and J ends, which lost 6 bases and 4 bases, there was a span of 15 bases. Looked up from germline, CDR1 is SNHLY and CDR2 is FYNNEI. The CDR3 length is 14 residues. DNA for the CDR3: TGTGCCAGCAGGGAGGGTCATATTCGAGAGACCCAGTACTTC. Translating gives CASREGHIRETQYF.